These 22 T cell receptor beta chains were sequenced from one sample in a study of T-cell reconstitution after alpha-beta-depleted transplantation in children. Molecular barcoding with unique molecular identifiers was used for the TCRbeta library. Each CDR3 protein is one row after TCRdb ran MiXCR on the PCR reads. Of 70,000 or so distinct CDR3 sequences listed, roughly 11% are singletons. Sequenced material: PBMCs, taken before TCRalphabeta/CD19-depleted stem cell transplant. These receptor sequences come from a boy younger than 18 with acute myeloid leukemia, due to receive a stem cell transplant.

In this sample, this clonotype turned up many times. The chain has TRBV20-1 and TRBJ1-1, with D unclear. The CDR3 covers 12 residues. The ends were cut back, 1 base at V and 0 bases at J, with 3 bases in the middle. Germline lookup yields CDR1 DFQATT and CDR2 SNEGSKA (reference sequence). CDR3 DNA sequence: TGCAGTGCTAGAGGCCTGAACACTGAAGCTTTCTTT. Protein sequence: CSARGLNTEAFF.

This clonotype was observed at least ten times. This chain links TRBV6-2 or TRBV6-3 with TRBJ2-1, with D possibly being TRBD1 (5 bases). The length of the CDR3 is 16 residues. Germline V lookup: CDR1 MNHEY, CDR2 SVGEGT. V was pared by 0 bases and J by 6 bases, with 15 bases between. CDR3 bases: TGTGCCAGCAGTTACTCGTTTGCGGCTGGGGCCAATGAGCAGTTCTTC. Protein sequence: CASSYSFAAGANEQFF.

This clonotype was seen many times. The chain uses TRBV11-2 and TRBJ2-3, with D maybe TRBD1 (5 bases). This CDR3 comprises 12 residues. The V and J ends lost 3 bases and 7 bases respectively, with 8 bases between them. Germline CDR1 and CDR2: SGHAT and FQNNGV. CDR3 sequence: CASSFSGHTQYF. The CDR3 coding sequence is TGTGCCAGCAGCTTCTCAGGGCATACGCAGTATTTT.

This clonotype was observed at least ten times. The chain is built from TRBV7-3 and TRBJ2-1, with a possible D match to TRBD2 (5 bases). Germline CDR1 SGHTA, CDR2 FQGTGA. The CDR3 length is 14 residues. V lost 3 bases, J lost 6 bases, and 12 bases lay in between. For the CDR3, the DNA is TGTGCCAGCAGCTTCCTGGGCGGGTCCAATGAGCAGTTCTTC. It yields the protein CASSFLGGSNEQFF. The variable domain in full, with the rest retrieved from reference TRBV7-3 and TRBJ2-1, is GAGVSQTPSNKVTEKGKYVELRCDPISGHTALYWYRQSLGQGPEFLIYFQGTGAADDSGLPNDRFFAVRPEGSVSTLKIQRTERGDSAVYLCASSFLGGSNEQFFGPGTRLTVL.

In its sample, this clonotype was seen many times. This chain connects TRBV29-1 to TRBJ1-2, with D possibly TRBD1 on 5 matching bases. Germline V gene data show CDR1 as SQVTM and CDR2 as ANQGSEA. The CDR3 extends over 12 amino acids. Trimming stripped 8 bases from V and 0 bases from J, with 10 bases between. DNA for the CDR3: TGCAGCAATAAAGGGGCTAACTATGGCTACACCTTC. Translating it yields CSNKGANYGYTF. Combining the CDR3 with reference TRBV29-1 and TRBJ1-2 gives the whole variable domain SAVISQKPSRDICQRGTSLTIQCQVDSQVTMMFWYRQQPGQSLTLIATANQGSEATYESGFVIDKFPISRPNLTFSTLTVSNMSPEDSSIYLCSNKGANYGYTFGSGTRLTVV.

This clonotype has a count of ten or more. The chain is built from TRBV5-1 and TRBJ1-2, with D uncertain. V was cut by 0 bases and J by 4 bases, with 4 bases left in between. This CDR3 has 12 amino acids. Per the germline V gene, CDR1 is SGHRS and CDR2 is YFSETQ. This chain's CDR3 is CASSLGGYGYTF. The CDR3 region has the DNA TGCGCCAGCAGCTTGGGGGGCTATGGCTACACCTTC. Supplemented by reference TRBV5-1 and TRBJ1-2, the full variable domain reads KAGVTQTPRYLIKTRGQQVTLSCSPISGHRSVSWYQQTPGQGLQFLFEYFSETQRNKGNFPGRFSGRQFSNSRSEMNVSTLELGDSALYLCASSLGGYGYTFGSGTRLTVV.

This clonotype was seen at least ten times. The rearrangement uses TRBV4-2 and TRBJ2-5; TRBD2 agrees at 9 bases. The V gene end was trimmed by 0 bases and the J gene end by 7 bases; junction bases not matched to a gene: 0. The CDR3 consists of 13 residues. From germline, CDR1 is LGHNA and CDR2 YNFKEQ. CDR3 region: CASSQELAGTQYF. The CDR3 coding sequence is TGTGCCAGCAGCCAAGAACTAGCGGGGACCCAGTACTTC.

Many counts were recorded for this clonotype. The CDR3 loop reads CASRIDSNQPQHF. The DNA of the CDR3 is TGTGCCAGCAGAATTGATAGCAATCAGCCCCAGCATTTT. The chain joins TRBV7-2 to TRBJ1-5; unclear D gene. The germline V gene has CDR1 SGHTA and CDR2 FQGNSA. The CDR3 is 13 residues long. Trimming left V 6 bases short and J 0 bases short, with 6 bases between.

The chain uses TRBV19 and TRBJ2-1; 9 nucleotides align to TRBD2. J was trimmed by 10 bases and V by 7 bases; bases with no gene match: 5. Germline assignment: CDR1 LNHDA and CDR2 SQIVND (reference sequence). The CDR3 is 12 amino acids. CDR3 in amino acids: CASMDLAGEQFF. Here the CDR3 DNA reads TGTGCCAGTATGGATCTAGCGGGAGAGCAGTTCTTC.

This clonotype was recorded at least ten times. V is TRBV5-6 and J is TRBJ2-1, with D tentatively TRBD2 (5 bases). The germline V gene encodes CDR1 SGHDT and CDR2 YYEEEE. This CDR3 region has 13 residues. With 7 bases removed from V and 8 bases from J, the gap between germline ends came to 16 bases. The CDR3 spells CASGGRERDEQFF. CDR3 nucleotide sequence: TGTGCCAGCGGCGGTAGGGAGAGGGATGAGCAGTTCTTC.

Ten or more counts support this clonotype. The chain uses TRBV29-1 and TRBJ2-5; D gene unclear. V lost 8 bases and J 4 bases, leaving 11 bases between the germline ends. This CDR3 has 11 amino acids. Germline loops: CDR1 SQVTM, CDR2 ANQGSEA. The CDR3 loop is CSQSIGETQYF. For the CDR3, the DNA is TGCAGCCAATCAATAGGAGAGACCCAGTACTTC.

This clonotype was observed a handful of times. The chain carries TRBV6-1 and TRBJ2-7, with a possible D match to TRBD2 (5 bases). V gave up 5 bases and J gave up 0 bases, with 11 bases separating them. Germline V gene lookup returns CDR1 MNHNS and CDR2 SASEGT. This CDR3 comprises 14 residues. The DNA of the CDR3 is TGTGCCAGCAGTCAGGACTCGAGCTCCTACGAGCAGTACTTC. Residues: CASSQDSSSYEQYF.

This clonotype was recorded many times. J is TRBJ2-7 and V is TRBV20-1; D is ambiguous. The V gene lost 1 base and the J gene lost 4 bases, with 5 bases spanning the gap. The CDR3 totals 11 residues. Germline V lookup: CDR1 DFQATT, CDR2 SNEGSKA (reference sequence). The CDR3 region is CSARAPYEQYF. The CDR3 region has the DNA TGCAGTGCTAGAGCCCCTTACGAGCAGTACTTC.

The CDR3 DNA reads as TGTGCCAGTAGTATTATCGGCTCTTGGGGATTGAACACCGGGGAGCTGTTTTTT. Translating it yields CASSIIGSWGLNTGELFF. The chain carries TRBV19 and TRBJ2-2, with D hard to call. The CDR3 spans 18 residues. Germline loops: CDR1 LNHDA, CDR2 SQIVND (reference sequence). V lost 3 bases and J 1 base, leaving 18 bases between the germline ends.

In this sample, this clonotype is medium-sized. The V and J genes are TRBV27 and TRBJ1-1; D gene ambiguous. V lost 1 base, J lost 1 base, and 7 bases lay in between. The CDR3 covers 14 residues. CDR1 and CDR2 (germline): MNHEY, SMNVEV (reference sequence). In DNA, the CDR3 is TGTGCCAGCAGTTTATGGGTCGGGAACACTGAAGCTTTCTTT. Protein product: CASSLWVGNTEAFF.

This clonotype was seen ten or more times. J is TRBJ1-1 and V is TRBV20-1, with unresolved D. Per the germline V gene, CDR1 is DFQATT and CDR2 is SNEGSKA (reference sequence). CDR3 length equals 14 residues. The V and J ends lost 2 bases and 0 bases respectively, with 10 bases between them. The CDR3 sequence: CSARSGPVNTEAFF. The CDR3 coding sequence is TGCAGTGCTAGATCGGGCCCTGTGAACACTGAAGCTTTCTTT.

This clonotype has at least ten counts. The chain employs TRBV7-2 and TRBJ1-1; 11 bases fit TRBD1. The ends lost 2 bases at V and 1 base at J; junction bases unmatched: 9. This CDR3 region has 18 residues. Germline CDR1 reads SGHTA; CDR2 reads FQGNSA. The DNA for the CDR3 is TGTGCCAGCAGCTTACAGGACAGGGGGCGTAGTAAGAACACTGAAGCTTTCTTT. Protein sequence: CASSLQDRGRSKNTEAFF. Filled out from reference TRBV7-2 and TRBJ1-1, the complete variable domain reads GAGVSQSPSNKVTEKGKDVELRCDPISGHTALYWYRQSLGQGLEFLIYFQGNSAPDKSGLPSDRFSAERTGGSVSTLTIQRTQQEDSAVYLCASSLQDRGRSKNTEAFFGQGTRLTVV.

V usage is TRBV11-1 and J usage is TRBJ2-7; no clear D gene. This CDR3 comprises 16 residues. Germline CDR1 is SGHAT and CDR2 is FQDESV (reference sequence). The V end was cut by 5 bases, the J end by 3 bases, with 20 bases between. Here the CDR3 reads CASSPRPTIGYYEQYF. The CDR3 DNA sequence: TGTGCCAGCAGCCCCCGTCCTACTATAGGCTACTACGAGCAGTACTTC.

There are many counts of this clonotype. In DNA, the CDR3 is TGTGCCATCAGGGACCAAGAGACCCAGTACTTC. Residues: CAIRDQETQYF. J is TRBJ2-5 and V is TRBV10-3; D unclear. This CDR3 is 11 amino acids long. CDR1 is ENHRY and CDR2 is SYGVKD in the germline V gene. V gave up 6 bases and J gave up 0 bases, with 2 bases separating them.

This clonotype was seen repeatedly, ten times or more. The V gene is TRBV14, the J gene TRBJ2-1; 14 bases match TRBD2. Germline-derived CDR1 and CDR2 are SGHDN and FVKESK. CDR3 length: 21 amino acids. V lost 3 bases and J lost 1; bases outside the gene matches: 14. The CDR3 protein is CASSHPTEGLAGEVSYNEQFF. DNA of the CDR3: TGTGCCAGCAGCCACCCCACGGAGGGACTAGCGGGAGAAGTATCCTACAATGAGCAGTTCTTC.

On this clonotype itself: A clone one base away is much larger, so this may be a read error. The chain employs TRBV5-1 and TRBJ2-3, with unresolved D. This CDR3 spans 16 amino acids. The V gene's germline CDR1 is SGHRS and CDR2 YFSETQ. The CDR3 DNA reads as TGCGCCAGCAGCTTCTCACCTATCCTAGTGGCGGAAACAGTACATTTT. As protein: CASSFSPILVAETVHF.

Details on this clonotype: Being one base from a much bigger clone, this may be a read error. The chain carries TRBV7-2 and TRBJ1-6; no definite D call. This CDR3 comprises 17 residues. In germline, CDR1 is SGHTA, CDR2 FQGNSA. V shed 1 base and J shed 1 base, with 11 bases lying between them. The CDR3 loop reads CASSLGPRRSYNSPLHF. CDR3 DNA sequence: TGTGCCAGCAGCTTAGGGCCCAGGAGATCCTATAATTCACCCCTCCACTTT.